Each of the 4 T cell receptor beta chains below was sequenced from the same sample in a study of blood T cell repertoires in COVID-19. Data came from immunoSEQ multiplex PCR; TCRdb stores just in-frame clones and leaves some out. Among around 53,000 clones listed, 85% to 90% were seen once. The sample consisted of peripheral blood. The source is an older woman with COVID-19, enrolled during active disease.

A single count supports this clone. V gene TRBV10-2 combines with J gene TRBJ2-7; D is undetermined. V was trimmed by 0 bases and J by 3 bases, leaving 21 bases between them. The CDR3 is made up of 18 amino acids. Per the germline V gene, CDR1 is WSHSY and CDR2 is SAAADI. The CDR3 loop reads CASSESASLSRGFYEQYF. CDR3 coding DNA: TGCGCCAGCAGTGAGTCGGCGAGTTTGTCTAGAGGTTTCTACGAGCAGTACTTC.

About this clone itself: Other nucleotide sequences from this sample produce the same CDR3. The chain employs TRBV27 and TRBJ1-2, with TRBD1 matching 7 bases. CDR3 size: 13 residues. V trimming: 4 bases; J trimming: 8 bases; junction bases outside the gene matches: 7. Germline V gene lookup returns CDR1 MNHEY and CDR2 SMNVEV (reference sequence). CDR3: CASSSRQGQGYTF. Here the CDR3 DNA reads TGTGCCAGCAGTTCCCGACAGGGTCAAGGCTACACCTTC.

This chain connects TRBV30 to TRBJ2-5; 7 nucleotides align to TRBD2. V lost 1 base, J lost 5 bases, and 4 bases stayed unmatched. CDR3 size: 13 residues. Germline loops: CDR1 GTSNPN, CDR2 SVGIG (reference sequence). CDR3 in amino acids: CAWSDGREETQYF. The CDR3, as DNA: TGTGCCTGGAGTGATGGGCGGGAGGAGACCCAGTACTTC.

The chain is built from TRBV3-1 (or the pseudogene TRBV3-2) and TRBJ2-3, with 10 bases that match TRBD2. This CDR3 has 15 amino acids. V gave up 3 bases and J gave up 3 bases; unmatched junction bases: 3. Germline V gene data show CDR1 as LGHDT and CDR2 as YNNKEL (reference sequence). In DNA, the CDR3 is TGTGCCAGCAGCCACAGCGGGAGGGGTACAGATACGCAGTATTTT. It translates to CASSHSGRGTDTQYF.